This T cell receptor beta chain was obtained from a study of cytomegalovirus exposure and HLA in healthy donors (dated by TCRdb to about 2017). Some background on the complete study: According to an earlier analysis of 587 of the donors, about 180 million T cells yielded 100 million or so unique TCR beta sequences and about 300 Gb of sequence data. An early release covering around 630 HLA-typed donors comprised around 300 gigabases of sequencing data and about 90 million unique TCR sequences. Among the roughly 380 genotyped donors, around 81% belonged to the genetic ancestry cluster associated with self-reported Caucasian donors. The aim of the study was to test whether cataloging public T cell receptors could identify signatures of past pathogen exposure. The T cell repertoires of around 730 subjects were profiled by immunosequencing and related to cytomegalovirus serostatus. Along with the approximately 650-subject first cohort, a separate validation cohort of about 110 different subjects was used. The study combined high-throughput TCR immunosequencing, statistical association of individual TCRs with disease status, and machine learning to predict cytomegalovirus infection status. In a later analysis, previously published TCR beta repertoires from 500 to 750 donors were re-analyzed and high-resolution HLA genotyping was added so that TCR occurrence patterns could be studied. Rather than using new phenotypic data, the later analysis identified candidate immune exposures from TCR beta sequences and from how often those sequences occurred across donors. An earlier analysis of roughly 600 of the donors used high-throughput TCR beta sequencing to judge whether each TCR beta V gene segment behaved as functional or pseudogenic. Donor age, sex, ethnicity and CMV serostatus were compiled alongside the repertoire data. A later genetic analysis took genome-wide SNP genotypes for 398 of the 666 donors and used that subset as a discovery cohort. All discovery cohort repertoires had been generated on a single sequencing platform. Class I and class II HLA loci were covered by the typing at four-digit resolution. Typing coverage differed by locus: A, B, C, DRB1 and DQB1 were typed in about 620-630 donors, DQA1 in 522, DPA1 in around 580, and DPB1 in roughly 470. A few DR-DQ haplotypes were treated as single units for association and clustering because of strong linkage in the cohort. Among some 410 genotyped donors of the cohort, an average of around 240,000 unique TCR beta nucleotide sequences were sequenced per donor, roughly 18% of them non-productive.

The paper as a whole reports these results and caveats: In both the original and validation cohorts, the classifier was reported to diagnose cytomegalovirus status with high specificity and sensitivity. Compared with equally common non-associated chains, HLA-associated TCR beta chains in a later analysis were more clonally expanded and had lower generation probabilities. The authors suggested that the approach could potentially be generalized to other disease states and immunological phenotypes. The study gave a list of about 150 TCR beta chains associated with cytomegalovirus. CMV serostatus was the only immune exposure information available for the cohort. A cluster of highly shared sequence variants was judged likely to represent a technical artifact of the sequencing pipeline. Because some donors lacked HLA typing at each locus, the association tests relied only on the typed subset. Correlated functional status among segregating V segments might be attributable to linkage disequilibrium, but an unknown experimental factor could not be ruled out. In vitro tests confirmed that a few of the cytomegalovirus-associated TCR beta chains recognize cytomegalovirus antigens. Across donors, most TCR sequences were observed very rarely, whereas some public TCRs were present in many individuals. Sequencing depth was assumed to be roughly uniform across donors in the presence/absence analyses, though that assumption may not hold. A later analysis reported that several top co-occurrence clusters appeared linked to parvovirus B19, influenza, CMV and Epstein-Barr virus. In a later genetic analysis, fewer N-insertions in productive TCRs were reported among donors in an Asian-associated ancestry cluster than the 666-donor mean. Most CMV-associated TCR beta chains appeared to be HLA-restricted in a later analysis, and the HLA associations seemed to be driven largely by CMV exposure. In this cohort, only TCR beta chains were sequenced, and detectable features were limited by the absence of alpha or paired-chain data. The 87-base-pair reads could not distinguish some IMGT-functional V segments, including TRBV6-2 and TRBV6-3, so those segments were excluded. In a later genetic analysis, a missense DCLRE1C variant was associated with V-gene and J-gene trimming of TCR beta chains, and the association was replicated in an independent cohort. In a later analysis, around 15,000 TCR beta sequences were associated with specific HLA alleles at a false discovery rate of 0.05. A further reported finding was that TCR beta sequences accurately predicted the HLA-A and HLA-B alleles for most subjects in the first cohort. In an earlier analysis of 587 of the donors, most TCR beta V segments appeared in productive rearrangements about 87% or about 30% of the time, broadly matching IMGT annotations. In a later analysis, TCR association rates were found to vary across HLA loci, with the most associated TCRs seen for DRB1 alleles and the fewest for HLA-C alleles. Fewer than 20 rarely observed V segments, including chromosome 9 orphons, were excluded from the earlier analysis of about 600 of the donors because counts were too low. Assigning TCR associations to individual alleles was difficult when HLA alleles, especially DR and DQ, strongly co-occurred.

In total, fewer than 750 healthy bone marrow donors made up the cohort. All cohort members were sampled while nominally healthy, although unrecorded immune exposures were likely present. The donor was CMV seropositive and was included in the group of 300 or so seropositive cohort members. A peripheral blood sample was provided by each donor, and peripheral blood mononuclear cells were used for TCR beta sequencing. Genomic DNA was extracted from the blood cell samples with the Qiagen DNeasy Blood Extraction Kit. Library creation used the immunoSEQ multiplex PCR assay. A mixture of 60 forward primers for TCR Vbeta segments and 13 reverse primers for TCR Jbeta segments was used in the multiplex PCR. The CDR3 region of rearranged TCR beta genes was amplified from genomic DNA by a multiplex PCR assay. On the Illumina HiSeq System, the amplified TCR beta libraries were sequenced as 87-base-pair reads. For the original study's pipeline: A later analysis tallied around 87 million unique TCR beta chains across the 666 repertoires, and 10 million to 11 million of those chains were shared by two or more donors. A nearest-neighbor algorithm error-corrected the raw reads and collapsed the reads into unique sequences, merging closely related sequences to remove PCR and sequencing errors. To assign V, D and J gene segments, CDR3 sequences were aligned to IMGT reference sequences. For a sequence to be retained, a match of at least six nucleotides to both a V gene segment and a J gene segment was required. A rearrangement was called productive if the CDR3 had no stop codons and remained in frame with V and J, and every other rearrangement was called non-productive. CDR3 was defined by IMGT convention, running from the second conserved V-encoded cysteine to the conserved J-encoded phenylalanine. The earlier analysis of about 590 of the donors excluded sequences that lacked an unambiguous match to a single V gene segment. An earlier analysis of approximately 590 of the donors called V segments functional above 56.7% productive rearrangements and segregating when the between-donor standard deviation exceeded 5%. A statistical classification framework was built for diagnosing cytomegalovirus status from the catalog of TCR beta chain sequences. In a later analysis, V and J genes were assigned by comparing TCR nucleotide sequences against IMGT/GENE-DB human TR gene sequences. In a later analysis, CDR3 sequences and most-parsimonious VDJ recombination scenarios were assigned using the TCRdist pipeline. In a later analysis, every TCR beta chain was defined by the combination of its CDR3 amino acid sequence and its V-gene family, and reads without a unique V-gene family were dropped. A later analysis removed 592 highly shared, low-generation-probability nucleotide sequences to deal with suspected cross-contamination and a sequencing artifact. In a later analysis, a clonal expansion index for each public chain was calculated from normalized within-repertoire ranks of inferred template counts. Generation probabilities in a later analysis came from a VDJ recombination model fitted to out-of-frame rearrangements, and those results were checked against IGoR. Hypergeometric tests were used in a later analysis to score TCR-TCR, TCR-HLA and TCR-CMV co-occurrence, with a repertoire-size bias correction applied to the TCR pairs. False discovery rates were estimated in a later analysis by permuting HLA or CMV assignments 20 times. In a later analysis, co-occurring TCRs were grouped using DBSCAN, with TCRdist sequence similarity added in when clustering inside HLA-allele-positive subsets. Repertoires with fewer than 30,000 or more than 120,000 public chains, plus five repertoires with anomalous nucleotide sharing, were excluded from co-occurrence clustering. Drawn from immuneACCESS, this table holds only the in-frame rearrangements with V and J called that TCRdb kept. Clones are partly lost; checked studies trace under half to an unresolved V gene and leave the rest unexplained. Clone size and the V and J calls come from that table; the DNA yielded D and trimming. The sample yields around 170,000 clones; 75% to 90% were counted once. Together, the top ten hold 1.3% to 1.5% of the sample.

CDR1 and CDR2, looked up from the germline V gene (reference sequence), are SGHNT and YYREEE. Germline trimming: 3 bases from V, 8 bases from J; junction bases outside gene matches: 7. The CDR3 holds 14 amino acids from the cysteine to the phenylalanine. CDR3 DNA only is kept here, 42 bases in frame from base 1. Only one count was recorded for this clone. Its antigen remains unidentified. No base qualities exist here, and no much larger clone lies one base off it. The chain is assembled from TRBV5-4 and TRBJ1-4; TRBD1 fits 7 bases in the junction. Material: PBMCs. This TCR was recovered from a girl under 18 in good health and CMV-seropositive. The CDR3: CASSSQGIREKLFF. In nucleotides, the sequence is TGTGCCAGCAGCTCACAGGGGATTCGGGAAAAACTGTTTTTT.